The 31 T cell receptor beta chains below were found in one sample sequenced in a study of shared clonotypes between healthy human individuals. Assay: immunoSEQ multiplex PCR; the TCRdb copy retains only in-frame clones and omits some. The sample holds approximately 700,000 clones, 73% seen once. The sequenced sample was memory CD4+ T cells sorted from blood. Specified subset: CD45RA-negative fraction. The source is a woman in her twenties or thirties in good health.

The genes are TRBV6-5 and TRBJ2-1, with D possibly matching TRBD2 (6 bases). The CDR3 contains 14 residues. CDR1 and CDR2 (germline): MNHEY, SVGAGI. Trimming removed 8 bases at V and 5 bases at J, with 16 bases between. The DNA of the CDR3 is TGTGCCAGCGGTTCCGCGTCGGGAGACAATGAGCAGTTCTTC. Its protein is CASGSASGDNEQFF.

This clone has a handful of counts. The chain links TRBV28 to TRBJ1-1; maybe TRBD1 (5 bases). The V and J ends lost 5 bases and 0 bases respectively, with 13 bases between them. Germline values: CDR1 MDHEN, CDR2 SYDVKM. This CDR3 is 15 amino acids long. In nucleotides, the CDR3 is TGTGCCAGCAGTGCACCCGGGACGATGAACACTGAAGCTTTCTTT. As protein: CASSAPGTMNTEAFF.

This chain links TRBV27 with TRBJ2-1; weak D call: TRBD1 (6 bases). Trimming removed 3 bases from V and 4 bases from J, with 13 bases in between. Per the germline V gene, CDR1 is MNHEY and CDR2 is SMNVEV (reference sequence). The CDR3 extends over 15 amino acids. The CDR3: CASSLTPGHYNEQFF. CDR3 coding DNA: TGTGCCAGCAGTTTGACGCCGGGACATTACAATGAGCAGTTCTTC.

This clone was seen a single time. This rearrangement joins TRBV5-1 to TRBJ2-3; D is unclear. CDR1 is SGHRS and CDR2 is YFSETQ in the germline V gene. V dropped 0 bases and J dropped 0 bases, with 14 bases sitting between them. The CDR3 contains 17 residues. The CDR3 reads CASSLGARQKSTDTQYF. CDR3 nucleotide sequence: TGCGCCAGCAGCTTGGGAGCTCGCCAAAAAAGCACAGATACGCAGTATTTT.

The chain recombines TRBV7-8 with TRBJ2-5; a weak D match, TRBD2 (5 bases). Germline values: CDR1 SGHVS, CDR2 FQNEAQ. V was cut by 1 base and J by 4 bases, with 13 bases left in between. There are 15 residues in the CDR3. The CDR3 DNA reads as TGTGCCAGCAGCTTAGAGGCTAGCTCTGGAGAGACCCAGTACTTC. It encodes CASSLEASSGETQYF.

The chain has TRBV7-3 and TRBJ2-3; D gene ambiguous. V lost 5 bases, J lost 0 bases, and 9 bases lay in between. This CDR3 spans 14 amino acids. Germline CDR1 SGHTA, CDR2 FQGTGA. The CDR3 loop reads CASSPSFSTDTQYF. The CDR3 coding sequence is TGTGCCAGCAGCCCTTCTTTTAGCACAGATACGCAGTATTTT.

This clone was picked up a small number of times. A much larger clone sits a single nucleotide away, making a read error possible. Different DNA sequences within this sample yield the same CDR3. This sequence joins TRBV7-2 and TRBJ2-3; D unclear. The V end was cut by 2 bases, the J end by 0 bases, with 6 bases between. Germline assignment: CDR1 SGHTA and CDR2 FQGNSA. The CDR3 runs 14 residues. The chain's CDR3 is CASSLYLSTDTQYF. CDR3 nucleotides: TGTGCCAGCAGCTTATATCTCAGCACAGATACGCAGTATTTT.

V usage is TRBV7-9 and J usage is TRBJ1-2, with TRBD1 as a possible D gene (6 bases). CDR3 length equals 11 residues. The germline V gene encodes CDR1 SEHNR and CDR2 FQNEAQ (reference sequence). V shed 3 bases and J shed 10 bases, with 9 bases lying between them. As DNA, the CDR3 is TGTGCCAGCAGCTTTCAGGGGCCCTACACCTTC. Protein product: CASSFQGPYTF.

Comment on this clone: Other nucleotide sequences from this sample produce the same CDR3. The CDR3 region is CASSLGAGTEAFF. As DNA, the CDR3 is TGCGCCAGCAGCTTGGGGGCCGGCACTGAAGCTTTCTTT. The rearrangement uses TRBV5-1 and TRBJ1-1; D is ambiguous. Trimming pared 0 bases from V and 4 bases from J, leaving 7 bases between. This CDR3 spans 13 amino acids. From germline, CDR1 is SGHRS and CDR2 YFSETQ.

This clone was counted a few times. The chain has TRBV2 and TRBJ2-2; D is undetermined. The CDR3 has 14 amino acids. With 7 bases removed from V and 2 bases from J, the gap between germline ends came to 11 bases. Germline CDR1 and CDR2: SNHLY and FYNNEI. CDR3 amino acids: CASKLTTNTGELFF. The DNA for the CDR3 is TGTGCCAGCAAACTTACTACTAACACCGGGGAGCTGTTTTTT.

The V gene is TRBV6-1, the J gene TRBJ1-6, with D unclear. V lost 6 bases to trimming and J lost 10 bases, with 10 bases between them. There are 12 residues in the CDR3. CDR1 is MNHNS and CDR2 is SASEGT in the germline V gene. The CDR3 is CASSVKASPLHF. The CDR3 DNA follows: TGTGCCAGCAGCGTCAAGGCCTCACCCCTCCACTTT.

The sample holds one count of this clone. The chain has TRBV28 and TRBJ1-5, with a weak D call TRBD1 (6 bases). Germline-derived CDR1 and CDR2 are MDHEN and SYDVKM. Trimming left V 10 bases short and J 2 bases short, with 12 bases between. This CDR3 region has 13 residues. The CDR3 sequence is CATTGSGNQPQHF. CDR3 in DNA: TGTGCCACCACAGGGTCGGGCAATCAGCCCCAGCATTTT.

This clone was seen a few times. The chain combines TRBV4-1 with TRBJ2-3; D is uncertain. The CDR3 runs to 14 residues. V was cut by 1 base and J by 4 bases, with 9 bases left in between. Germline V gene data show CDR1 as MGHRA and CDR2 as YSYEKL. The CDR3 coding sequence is TGCGCCAGCAGCCAAGGTAGAAGCCCAGATACGCAGTATTTT. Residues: CASSQGRSPDTQYF.

CDR3 residues: CSSPGQGEGAQYF. CDR3 nucleotides: TGCAGCTCCCCGGGACAGGGGGAGGGGGCCCAGTACTTC. V usage is TRBV29-1 and J usage is TRBJ2-5, with 11 bases that match TRBD1. CDR1 and CDR2 from the germline V gene are SQVTM and ANQGSEA. V gave up 8 bases and J gave up 9 bases; unmatched junction bases: 11. There are 13 residues in the CDR3.

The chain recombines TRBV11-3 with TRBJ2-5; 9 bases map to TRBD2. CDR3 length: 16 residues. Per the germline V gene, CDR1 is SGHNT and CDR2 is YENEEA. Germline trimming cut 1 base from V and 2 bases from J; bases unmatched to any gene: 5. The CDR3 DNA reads TGTGCCAGCAGCTTAGGCCTGACTAGCGGTCAAGAGACCCAGTACTTC. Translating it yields CASSLGLTSGQETQYF.

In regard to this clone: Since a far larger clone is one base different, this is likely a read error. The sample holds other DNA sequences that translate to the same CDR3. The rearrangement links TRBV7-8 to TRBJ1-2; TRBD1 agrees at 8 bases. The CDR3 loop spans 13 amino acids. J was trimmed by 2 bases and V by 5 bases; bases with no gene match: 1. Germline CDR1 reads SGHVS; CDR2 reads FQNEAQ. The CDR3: CASSRDRNYGYTF. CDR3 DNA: TGTGCCAGCAGCCGGGACAGGAACTATGGCTACACCTTC.

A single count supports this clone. The CDR3 DNA reads as TGTGCCAGCAGTGACAGGTATAGCAATCAGCCCCAGCATTTT. Translation: CASSDRYSNQPQHF. V gene TRBV28 combines with J gene TRBJ1-5; maybe TRBD1 (6 bases). Germline values: CDR1 MDHEN, CDR2 SYDVKM. CDR3 size: 14 residues. The V gene lost 5 bases and the J gene lost 0 bases, with 8 bases spanning the gap.

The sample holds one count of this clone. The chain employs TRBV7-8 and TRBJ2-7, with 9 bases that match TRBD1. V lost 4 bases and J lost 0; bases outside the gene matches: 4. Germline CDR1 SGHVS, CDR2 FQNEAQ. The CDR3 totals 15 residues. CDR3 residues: CASSYGTGSSYEQYF. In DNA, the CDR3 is TGTGCCAGCAGCTATGGGACAGGGTCCTCCTACGAGCAGTACTTC.

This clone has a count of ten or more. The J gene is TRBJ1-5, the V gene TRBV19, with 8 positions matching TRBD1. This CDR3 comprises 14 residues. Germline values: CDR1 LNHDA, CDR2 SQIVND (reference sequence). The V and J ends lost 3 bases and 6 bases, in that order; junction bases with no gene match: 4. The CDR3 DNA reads TGTGCCAGTAGTATGACAGGGGTTCGTCAGCCCCAGCATTTT. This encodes CASSMTGVRQPQHF.

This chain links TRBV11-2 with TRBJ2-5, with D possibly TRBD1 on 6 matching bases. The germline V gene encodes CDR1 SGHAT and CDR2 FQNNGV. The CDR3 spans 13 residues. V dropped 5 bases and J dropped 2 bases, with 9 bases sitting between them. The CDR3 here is CASSVGQQETQYF. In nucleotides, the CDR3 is TGTGCCAGCAGCGTCGGACAGCAAGAGACCCAGTACTTC.

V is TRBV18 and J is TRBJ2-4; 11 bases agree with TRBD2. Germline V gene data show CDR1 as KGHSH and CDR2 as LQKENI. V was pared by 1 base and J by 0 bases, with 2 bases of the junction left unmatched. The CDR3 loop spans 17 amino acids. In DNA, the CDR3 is TGTGCCAGCTCACCACGGGGACTAGCGGTAGCCAAAAACATTCAGTACTTC. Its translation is CASSPRGLAVAKNIQYF.

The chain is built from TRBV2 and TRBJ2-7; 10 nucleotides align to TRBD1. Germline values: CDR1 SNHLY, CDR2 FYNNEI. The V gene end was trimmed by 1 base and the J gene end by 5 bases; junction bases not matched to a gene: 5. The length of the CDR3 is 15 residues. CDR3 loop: CASSEEGQGQHEQYF. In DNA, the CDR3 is TGTGCCAGCAGTGAAGAGGGACAGGGGCAACACGAGCAGTACTTC.

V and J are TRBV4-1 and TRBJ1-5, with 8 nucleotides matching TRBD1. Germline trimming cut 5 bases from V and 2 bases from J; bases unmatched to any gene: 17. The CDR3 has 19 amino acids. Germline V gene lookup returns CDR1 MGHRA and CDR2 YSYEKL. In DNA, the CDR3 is TGCGCCAGCAGCGCTACTGGTTGGTTACAGGGGGGCGGCAATCAGCCCCAGCATTTT. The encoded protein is CASSATGWLQGGGNQPQHF.

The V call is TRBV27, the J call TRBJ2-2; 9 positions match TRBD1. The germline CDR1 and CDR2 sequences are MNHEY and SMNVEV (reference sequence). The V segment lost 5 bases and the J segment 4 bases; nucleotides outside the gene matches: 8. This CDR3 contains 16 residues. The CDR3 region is CASSLGTGRGTGELFF. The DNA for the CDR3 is TGTGCCAGCAGTCTCGGGACAGGGCGGGGCACCGGGGAGCTGTTTTTT.

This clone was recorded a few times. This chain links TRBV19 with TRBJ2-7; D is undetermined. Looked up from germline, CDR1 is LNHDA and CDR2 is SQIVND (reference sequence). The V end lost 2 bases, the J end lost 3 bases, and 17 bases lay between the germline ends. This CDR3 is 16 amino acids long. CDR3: CASSINDPARRYEQYF. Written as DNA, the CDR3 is TGTGCCAGTAGTATAAACGACCCAGCCCGACGCTACGAGCAGTACTTC.

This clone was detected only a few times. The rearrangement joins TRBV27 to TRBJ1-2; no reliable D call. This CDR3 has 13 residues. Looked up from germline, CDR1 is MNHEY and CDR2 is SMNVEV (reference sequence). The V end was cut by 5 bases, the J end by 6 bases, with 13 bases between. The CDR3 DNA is TGTGCCAGCAGTCCACGCCCTGGGCATGGCTACACCTTC. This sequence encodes CASSPRPGHGYTF.

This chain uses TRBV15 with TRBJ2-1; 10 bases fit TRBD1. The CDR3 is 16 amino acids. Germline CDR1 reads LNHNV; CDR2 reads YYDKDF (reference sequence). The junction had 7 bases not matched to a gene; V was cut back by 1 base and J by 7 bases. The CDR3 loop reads CATSRGDRGVQNEQFF. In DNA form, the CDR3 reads TGTGCCACCAGCAGAGGGGACAGGGGAGTTCAAAATGAGCAGTTCTTC.

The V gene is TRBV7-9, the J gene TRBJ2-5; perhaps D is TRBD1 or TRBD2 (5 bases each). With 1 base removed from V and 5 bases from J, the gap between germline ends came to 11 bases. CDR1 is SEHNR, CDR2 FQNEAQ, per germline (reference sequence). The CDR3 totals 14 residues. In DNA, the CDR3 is TGTGCCAGCAGCTTAGTGGGAGCAGGGGAGACCCAGTACTTC. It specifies CASSLVGAGETQYF.

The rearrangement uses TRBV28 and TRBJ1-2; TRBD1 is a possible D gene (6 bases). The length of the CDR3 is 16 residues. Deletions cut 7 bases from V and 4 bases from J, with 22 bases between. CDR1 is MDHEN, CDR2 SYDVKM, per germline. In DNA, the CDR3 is TGTGCCAGCACTCCCAGGGGACATGAAATCTTCTATGGCTACACCTTC. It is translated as CASTPRGHEIFYGYTF.

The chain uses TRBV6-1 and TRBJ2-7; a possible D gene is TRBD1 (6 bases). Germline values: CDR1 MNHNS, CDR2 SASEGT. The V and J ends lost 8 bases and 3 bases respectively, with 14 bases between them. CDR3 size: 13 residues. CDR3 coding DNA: TGTGCCAGCTTGAAACAGGGAATCTACGAGCAGTACTTC. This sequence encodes CASLKQGIYEQYF.

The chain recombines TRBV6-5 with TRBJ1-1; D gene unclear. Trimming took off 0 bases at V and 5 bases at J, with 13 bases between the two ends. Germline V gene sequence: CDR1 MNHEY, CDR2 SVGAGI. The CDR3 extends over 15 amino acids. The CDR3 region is CASSYSNHRKTEAFF. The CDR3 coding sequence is TGTGCCAGCAGTTACTCGAATCATAGAAAGACTGAAGCTTTCTTT.